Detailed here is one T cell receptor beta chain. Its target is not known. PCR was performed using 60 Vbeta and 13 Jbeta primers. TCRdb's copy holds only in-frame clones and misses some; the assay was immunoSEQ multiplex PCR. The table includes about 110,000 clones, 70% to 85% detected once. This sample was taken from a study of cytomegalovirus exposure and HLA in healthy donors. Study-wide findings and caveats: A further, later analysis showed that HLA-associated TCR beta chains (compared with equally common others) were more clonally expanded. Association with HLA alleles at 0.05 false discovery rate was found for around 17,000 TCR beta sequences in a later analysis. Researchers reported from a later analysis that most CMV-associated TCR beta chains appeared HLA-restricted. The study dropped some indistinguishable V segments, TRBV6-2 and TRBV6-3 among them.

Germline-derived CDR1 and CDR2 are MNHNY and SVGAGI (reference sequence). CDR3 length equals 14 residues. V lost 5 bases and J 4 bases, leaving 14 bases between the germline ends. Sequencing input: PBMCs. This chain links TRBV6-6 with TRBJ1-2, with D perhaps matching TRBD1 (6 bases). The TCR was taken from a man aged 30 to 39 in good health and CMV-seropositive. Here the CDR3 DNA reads TGTGCCAGCAGTAGACAGGCTGGGCTCTATGGCTACACCTTC. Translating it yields CASSRQAGLYGYTF.